These 27 T cell receptor beta chains were all obtained from the same sample, sequenced in a study of T-cell reconstitution after alpha-beta-depleted transplantation in children. Preparation of the TCRbeta library was carried out with unique molecular identifiers. TCRdb processed the PCR reads anew with MiXCR; each CDR3 protein has one entry. The table includes around 270,000 distinct CDR3 sequences, 10% detected once. The specimen was PBMCs, collected before TCRalphabeta/CD19-depleted stem cell transplant. The receptors come from a boy under three years old with acute myeloid leukemia, due to receive a stem cell transplant.

This clonotype came up many times. The J gene is TRBJ2-3, the V gene TRBV27, with 7 bases lining up with TRBD2. CDR3 length: 12 amino acids. J was trimmed by 8 bases and V by 3 bases; bases with no gene match: 2. Germline V lookup: CDR1 MNHEY, CDR2 SMNVEV (reference sequence). CDR3 nucleotide sequence: TGTGCCAGCAGTTTCCCGGGGGGTACGCAGTATTTT. Its protein product is CASSFPGGTQYF.

There are many counts of this clonotype. The chain employs TRBV6-5 and TRBJ1-6; D gene unclear. The CDR3 spans 11 residues. Trimming removed 4 bases at V and 13 bases at J, with 8 bases between. Per the germline V gene, CDR1 is MNHEY and CDR2 is SVGAGI. The CDR3 is CASSSNGPLHF. The CDR3 DNA reads as TGTGCCAGCAGTTCCAACGGGCCCCTCCACTTT.

This clonotype was seen ten or more times. V is TRBV6-5 and J is TRBJ1-1, with D perhaps TRBD1 (5 bases). The germline V and J ends were trimmed by 3 bases and 3 bases, with 11 bases remaining between them. This CDR3 is built from 14 residues. Per germline, CDR1 MNHEY and CDR2 SVGAGI. DNA for the CDR3: TGTGCCAGCAGTTATCACTCAGGGTACACTGAAGCTTTCTTT. Protein: CASSYHSGYTEAFF.

This clonotype was recorded many times. This chain uses TRBV5-1 with TRBJ2-2; D is perhaps TRBD2 (6 bases). Trimming left V 0 bases short and J 0 bases short, with 30 bases between. Germline V lookup: CDR1 SGHRS, CDR2 YFSETQ. The CDR3 contains 23 residues. CDR3 region: CASSLAPGGVGPYTVANTGELFF. In nucleotides, the CDR3 is TGCGCCAGCAGCTTGGCTCCCGGGGGAGTCGGGCCCTACACTGTCGCGAACACCGGGGAGCTGTTTTTT.

The table lists this clonotype with many counts. V and J are TRBV11-2 and TRBJ2-1; D is perhaps TRBD2 (6 bases). Germline CDR1 and CDR2: SGHAT and FQNNGV. Trimming shortened V by 0 bases and J by 5 bases, and 14 bases separated the two germline ends. CDR3 length equals 16 residues. This chain's CDR3 is CASSLEWRGEDNEQFF. The CDR3 DNA follows: TGTGCCAGCAGCTTAGAGTGGAGGGGTGAGGACAATGAGCAGTTCTTC.

This clonotype showed up many times. This chain joins TRBV5-4 and TRBJ1-4; possibly TRBD1 for D (5 bases). The CDR3 is 14 amino acids. V was pared by 4 bases and J by 0 bases, with 7 bases between. The germline V gene encodes CDR1 SGHNT and CDR2 YYREEE (reference sequence). The CDR3 sequence: CASSTGPTNEKLFF. The CDR3 region has the DNA TGTGCCAGCAGCACAGGCCCAACTAATGAAAAACTGTTTTTT.

This clonotype was recorded many times. The chain recombines TRBV7-2 with TRBJ1-5, with D possibly being TRBD1 (6 bases). Germline V gives CDR1 SGHTA, CDR2 FQGNSA. The CDR3 contains 15 residues. Trimming took off 2 bases at V and 7 bases at J, with 15 bases between the two ends. This CDR3 reads CASSLHRGMGQPQHF. CDR3 nucleotides: TGTGCCAGCAGCTTACATAGGGGGATGGGACAGCCCCAGCATTTT.

This clonotype came up many times. The chain links TRBV9 to TRBJ2-1; D is undetermined. The CDR3 has 15 amino acids. In germline, CDR1 is SGDLS, CDR2 YYNGEE. The V gene lost 0 bases and the J gene lost 0 bases, with 7 bases spanning the gap. The CDR3 DNA is TGTGCCAGCAGCGTAGTTGGTAGCTCCTACAATGAGCAGTTCTTC. Translation gives CASSVVGSSYNEQFF.

The table lists this clonotype with many counts. The CDR3 is CSAKEDRGIQPQHF. CDR3 nucleotides: TGCAGTGCTAAAGAGGACAGGGGAATTCAGCCCCAGCATTTT. V is TRBV20-1 and J is TRBJ1-5, with 9 nucleotides matching TRBD1. The CDR3 consists of 14 residues. Germline CDR1 and CDR2: DFQATT and SNEGSKA (reference sequence). The junction had 7 bases not matched to a gene; V was cut back by 4 bases and J by 6 bases.

This clonotype showed up many times. The chain uses TRBV28 and TRBJ2-5; D gene unclear. Trimming stripped 10 bases from V and 2 bases from J, with 23 bases between. The germline gives CDR1 MDHEN, CDR2 SYDVKM. The length of the CDR3 is 16 residues. The CDR3 nucleotides are TGTGCCATCTCGCAAATGGGCAGAAAATCTCAAGAGACCCAGTACTTC. Translation gives CAISQMGRKSQETQYF. Full variable domain (remainder filled in from reference TRBV28 and TRBJ2-5): DVKVTQSSRYLVKRTGEKVFLECVQDMDHENMFWYRQDPGLGLRLIYFSYDVKMKEKGDIPEGYSVSREKKERFSLILESASTNQTSMYLCAISQMGRKSQETQYFGPGTRLLVL.

This clonotype was counted at least ten times. This chain uses TRBV12-3 or TRBV12-4 with TRBJ2-7; D is unclear. With 5 bases removed from V and 6 bases from J, the gap between germline ends came to 17 bases. CDR3 length: 14 amino acids. CDR3: CASSKGNGPIEQYF. As DNA, the CDR3 is TGTGCCAGCAGTAAGGGCAATGGCCCCATCGAGCAGTACTTC.

This clonotype was counted at least ten times. This chain joins TRBV5-1 and TRBJ2-5, with TRBD2 as a possible D gene (6 bases). V shed 7 bases and J shed 4 bases, with 11 bases lying between them. CDR3 length: 12 residues. Germline CDR1 SGHRS, CDR2 YFSETQ. CDR3 in DNA: TGCGCCAGCTTCGGAGGGAGAGAGACCCAGTACTTC. Protein product: CASFGGRETQYF.

This clonotype was counted at least ten times. The chain couples TRBV11-2 to TRBJ2-7; D call uncertain. This CDR3 comprises 13 residues. V was shortened by 4 bases and J by 5 bases, with 12 bases between the two germline ends. Per the germline V gene, CDR1 is SGHAT and CDR2 is FQNNGV. CDR3: CASSSGMGNEQYF. CDR3 sequence (DNA): TGTGCCAGCAGCTCCGGCATGGGGAACGAGCAGTACTTC.

A word on this clonotype: One base away lies a much larger clone, so this may be a sequencing read error. The V and J genes are TRBV29-1 and TRBJ2-3; 8 bases align to TRBD1. Germline V gene data show CDR1 as SQVTM and CDR2 as ANQGSEA. The CDR3 sequence is 12 residues long. V shed 7 bases and J 3 bases; nucleotides not matched to a gene: 3. The CDR3 protein is CSAWTGTDTQYF. The CDR3 DNA is TGCAGCGCGTGGACAGGGACAGATACGCAGTATTTT.

This clonotype was seen ten or more times. This chain connects TRBV5-6 to TRBJ2-3; possible D gene TRBD2, 5 bases. V lost 1 base to trimming and J lost 0 bases, with 15 bases between them. Per the germline V gene, CDR1 is SGHDT and CDR2 is YYEEEE. The CDR3 covers 17 residues. The CDR3 here is CASSLKWRATSTDTQYF. The CDR3 DNA follows: TGTGCCAGCAGCTTGAAATGGCGGGCAACTAGCACAGATACGCAGTATTTT.

This clonotype was observed many times. The rearrangement uses TRBV20-1 and TRBJ2-3; 7 bases agree with TRBD1. Germline-derived CDR1 and CDR2 are DFQATT and SNEGSKA (reference sequence). The CDR3 is 17 amino acids. The V segment lost 2 bases and the J segment 3 bases; nucleotides outside the gene matches: 14. CDR3 nucleotides: TGCAGTGCTAGACGCCTTTCCGGGACAGCCCTTACAGATACGCAGTATTTT. This gives the protein CSARRLSGTALTDTQYF.

This clonotype was detected many times. The V and J genes are TRBV11-2 and TRBJ2-5, with a tentative D call TRBD1 (6 bases). V dropped 5 bases and J dropped 4 bases, with 17 bases sitting between them. CDR1 SGHAT and CDR2 FQNNGV come from the germline V gene. The CDR3 sequence is 15 residues long. CDR3: CASSHPAQGIETQYF. CDR3 bases: TGTGCCAGCAGCCACCCTGCCCAGGGGATAGAGACCCAGTACTTC.

The table lists this clonotype with many counts. The genes are TRBV18 and TRBJ2-3, with a weak D call TRBD2 (5 bases). CDR1 and CDR2 from the germline V gene are KGHSH and LQKENI. The CDR3 runs 15 residues. Trimming took 6 bases from V and 0 from J, leaving 13 bases between them. The CDR3 nucleotides are TGTGCCAGCTCGTCCAGCCCGGGGAGCACAGATACGCAGTATTTT. This translates into CASSSSPGSTDTQYF.

This clonotype was seen many times. The genes are TRBV14 and TRBJ2-1; no reliable D call. The CDR3 sequence is 13 residues long. The V gene lost 0 bases and the J gene lost 3 bases, with 3 bases spanning the gap. CDR1 and CDR2 (germline): SGHDN, FVKESK. The CDR3 loop is CASSQDFYNEQFF. CDR3 nucleotide sequence: TGTGCCAGCAGCCAAGACTTCTACAATGAGCAGTTCTTC.

The sample holds many counts of this clonotype. Written as DNA, the CDR3 is TGCAGTGCTAGGTCTAGCGGCTGGGAGCAGTACTTC. As protein: CSARSSGWEQYF. The genes are TRBV20-1 and TRBJ2-7; TRBD2 matches at 7 bases. Trimming took 3 bases from V and 7 from J; bases not matched to a gene: 6. The CDR3 extends over 12 amino acids. Per the germline V gene, CDR1 is DFQATT and CDR2 is SNEGSKA (reference sequence).

The sample holds many counts of this clonotype. V and J are TRBV6-5 and TRBJ1-2, with D perhaps matching TRBD1 (6 bases). Germline V gene data show CDR1 as MNHEY and CDR2 as SVGAGI. V was shortened by 2 bases and J by 8 bases, with 12 bases between the two germline ends. This CDR3 comprises 13 residues. The CDR3 loop reads CASSYQGKVGYTF. The CDR3 DNA is TGTGCCAGCAGTTACCAGGGGAAGGTGGGCTACACCTTC.

This clonotype has at least ten counts. The chain combines TRBV12-3 or TRBV12-4 with TRBJ1-4, with D maybe TRBD1 (5 bases). The CDR3 is 12 residues long. Trimming cost V 2 bases and J 13 bases, with 11 bases left between them. Here the CDR3 DNA reads TGTGCCAGCAGTTTAATGCGGAGGGGACTGTTTTTT. Translation gives CASSLMRRGLFF.

Concerning this clonotype: A much larger clone differs by one base, so this may be a read error. This chain connects TRBV3-1 to TRBJ2-6; D is tentatively TRBD1 or TRBD2 (5 bases each). CDR1 is LGHDT and CDR2 is YNNKEL in the germline V gene (reference sequence). The CDR3 is 18 residues long. The CDR3 spells CTSSFGRGLSSGANVLTF. The CDR3 DNA sequence: TGTACCAGCAGTTTCGGCCGGGGCTTAAGCTCTGGGGCCAACGTCCTGACTTTC.

This CDR3 is CASSDSAENTEAFF. The CDR3 DNA reads TGTGCCAGCAGTGATAGCGCAGAGAACACTGAAGCTTTCTTT. The V and J genes are TRBV25-1 and TRBJ1-1; D is undetermined. Germline V gene lookup returns CDR1 MGHDK and CDR2 SYGVNS. V lost 3 bases, J lost 1 base, and 9 bases lay in between. The CDR3 totals 14 residues.

This clonotype showed up many times. The V and J genes are TRBV29-1 and TRBJ1-2; 8 bases match TRBD1. The trim removed 0 bases at V and 9 bases at J, leaving 3 bases unmatched. Germline V lookup: CDR1 SQVTM, CDR2 ANQGSEA. The length of the CDR3 is 12 residues. The CDR3 nucleotides are TGCAGCGTTGAAGACTGGGACAGGAGCTACACCTTC. Its protein is CSVEDWDRSYTF.

This clonotype was detected only a few times. The chain couples TRBV29-1 to TRBJ1-1; maybe TRBD1 (5 bases). Deletions cut 7 bases from V and 7 bases from J, with 22 bases between. Germline V CDR1 and CDR2: SQVTM, ANQGSEA. This CDR3 region has 14 residues. This CDR3 is CSATVSDTPSEAFF. For the CDR3, the DNA is TGCAGCGCAACTGTATCGGACACCCCCAGTGAAGCTTTCTTT.

This clonotype has more than one count but fewer than ten. V usage is TRBV6-4 and J usage is TRBJ1-5; D not certain. The CDR3 consists of 14 residues. The germline V and J ends were trimmed by 2 bases and 3 bases, with 8 bases remaining between them. Germline CDR1 and CDR2: MRHNA and SNTAGT. In DNA, the CDR3 is TGTGCCAGCAGTGACAGCCGGTTCAATCAGCCCCAGCATTTT. It encodes CASSDSRFNQPQHF.